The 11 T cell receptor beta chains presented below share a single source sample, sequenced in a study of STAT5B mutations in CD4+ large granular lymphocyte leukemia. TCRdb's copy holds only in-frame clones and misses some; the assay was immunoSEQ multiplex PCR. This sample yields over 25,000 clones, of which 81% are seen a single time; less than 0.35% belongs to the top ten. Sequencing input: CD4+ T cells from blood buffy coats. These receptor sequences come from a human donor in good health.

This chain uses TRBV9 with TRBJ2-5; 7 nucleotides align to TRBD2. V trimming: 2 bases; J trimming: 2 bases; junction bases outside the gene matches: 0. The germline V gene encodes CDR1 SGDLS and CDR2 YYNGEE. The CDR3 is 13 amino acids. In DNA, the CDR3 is TGTGCCAGCAGCGTGGGGGGGCAAGAGACCCAGTACTTC. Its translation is CASSVGGQETQYF.

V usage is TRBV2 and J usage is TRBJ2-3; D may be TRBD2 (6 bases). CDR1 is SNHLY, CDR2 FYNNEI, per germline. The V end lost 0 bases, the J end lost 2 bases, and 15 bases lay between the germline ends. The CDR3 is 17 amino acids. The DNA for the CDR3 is TGTGCCAGCAGTGAAGCGCTTCGGCGGGATCCCACAGATACGCAGTATTTT. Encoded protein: CASSEALRRDPTDTQYF.

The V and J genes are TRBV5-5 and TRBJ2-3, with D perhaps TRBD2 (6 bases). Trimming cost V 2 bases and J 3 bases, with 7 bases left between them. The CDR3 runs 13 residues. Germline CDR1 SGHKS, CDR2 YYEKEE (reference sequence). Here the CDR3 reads CASSFGGTDTQYF. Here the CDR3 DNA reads TGTGCCAGCAGCTTTGGGGGGACAGATACGCAGTATTTT.

The CDR3, as DNA: TGTGCCAGCAGAAGGACTAGCGGACCCTACGAGCAGTACTTC. Residues: CASRRTSGPYEQYF. The gene calls are TRBV6-1 and TRBJ2-7; 10 nucleotides agree with TRBD2. V shed 6 bases, J shed 2 bases, and the junction held 4 bases outside the gene matches. CDR1 is MNHNS, CDR2 SASEGT, per germline. This CDR3 comprises 14 residues.

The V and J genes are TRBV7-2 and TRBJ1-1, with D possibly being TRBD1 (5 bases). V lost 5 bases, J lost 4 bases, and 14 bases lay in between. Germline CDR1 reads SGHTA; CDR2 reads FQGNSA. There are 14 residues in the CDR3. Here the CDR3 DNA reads TGTGCCAGCAGCCCCCCGCGGGGGGTCACTGAAGCTTTCTTT. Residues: CASSPPRGVTEAFF.

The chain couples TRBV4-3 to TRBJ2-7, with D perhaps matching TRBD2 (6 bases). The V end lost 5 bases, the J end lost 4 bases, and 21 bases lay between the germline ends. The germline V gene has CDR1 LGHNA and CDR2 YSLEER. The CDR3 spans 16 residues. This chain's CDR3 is CASSTVRAGRNYEQYF. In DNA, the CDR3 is TGCGCCAGCAGCACCGTTCGGGCGGGACGGAATTACGAGCAGTACTTC.

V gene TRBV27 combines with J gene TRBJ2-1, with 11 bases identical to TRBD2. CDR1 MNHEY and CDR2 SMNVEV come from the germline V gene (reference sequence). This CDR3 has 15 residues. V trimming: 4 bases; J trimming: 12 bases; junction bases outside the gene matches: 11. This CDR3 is CASSSSRLAGGLQFF. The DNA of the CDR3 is TGTGCCAGCAGTTCGTCTCGCCTAGCGGGAGGTTTGCAGTTCTTC.

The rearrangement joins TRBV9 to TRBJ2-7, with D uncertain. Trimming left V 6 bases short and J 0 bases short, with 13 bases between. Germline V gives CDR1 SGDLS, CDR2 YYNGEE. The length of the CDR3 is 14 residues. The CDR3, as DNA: TGTGCCAGCAACTCGGGTCCTAGCTCCTACGAGCAGTACTTC. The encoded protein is CASNSGPSSYEQYF.

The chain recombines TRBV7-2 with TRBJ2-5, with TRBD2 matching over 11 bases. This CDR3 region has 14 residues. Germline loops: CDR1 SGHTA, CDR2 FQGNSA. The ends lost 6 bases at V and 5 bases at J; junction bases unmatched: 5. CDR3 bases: TGTGCCAGCAGGGCTACTAGCGGGAGTGAGACCCAGTACTTC. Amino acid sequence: CASRATSGSETQYF.

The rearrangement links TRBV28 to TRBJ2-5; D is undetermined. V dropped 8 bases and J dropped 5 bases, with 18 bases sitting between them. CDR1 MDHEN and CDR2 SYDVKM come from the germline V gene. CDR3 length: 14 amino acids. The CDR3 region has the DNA TGTGCCAGCGGAAATTACATGGGCGAGGAGACCCAGTACTTC. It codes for CASGNYMGEETQYF.

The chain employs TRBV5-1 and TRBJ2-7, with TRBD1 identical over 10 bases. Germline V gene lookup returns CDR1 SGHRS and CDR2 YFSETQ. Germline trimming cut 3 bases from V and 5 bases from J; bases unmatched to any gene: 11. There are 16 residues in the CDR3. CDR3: CASSSARGTGVNEQYF. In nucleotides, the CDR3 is TGCGCCAGCAGCTCCGCCCGAGGGACAGGGGTGAACGAGCAGTACTTC.